The 17 T cell receptor beta chains reported below all come from one sample, sequenced in a study of Ad26.COV2.S vaccination and SARS-CoV-2 variants. This sample's treatment: around 19 received Ad26.COV2.S at low or high dose, single or two shots; 5 received placebo; per-sample allocation not given. The study sampled participants on day 63 after the first vaccine or placebo injection. Some clones are missing from TCRdb's copy, which holds only in-frame ones; the method was immunoSEQ multiplex PCR. The table lists 290,000 or so clones, around 87% of them singletons. The sequencing here drew on peripheral blood, taken in a trial of Ad26.COV2.S vaccine versus placebo. These receptors were taken from a person between 18 and 65 years old who received the Ad26.COV2.S COVID-19 vaccine or a placebo.

The chain uses TRBV5-1 and TRBJ1-2; D gene uncertain. The CDR3 runs 14 residues. CDR1 and CDR2 from the germline V gene are SGHRS and YFSETQ. Trimming shortened V by 4 bases and J by 4 bases, and 14 bases separated the two germline ends. In DNA, the CDR3 is TGCGCCAGCAGCATCTCCACGGGAGCCTATGGCTACACCTTC. Residues: CASSISTGAYGYTF. Drawing the rest from reference TRBV5-1 and TRBJ1-2, the complete variable domain is KAGVTQTPRYLIKTRGQQVTLSCSPISGHRSVSWYQQTPGQGLQFLFEYFSETQRNKGNFPGRFSGRQFSNSRSEMNVSTLELGDSALYLCASSISTGAYGYTFGSGTRLTVV.

The chain is built from TRBV20-1 and TRBJ2-1; D remains ambiguous. This CDR3 is 11 amino acids long. Germline V gene lookup returns CDR1 DFQATT and CDR2 SNEGSKA (reference sequence). Trimming took off 3 bases at V and 10 bases at J, with 10 bases between the two ends. The DNA for the CDR3 is TGCAGTGCTAGCGCGGAATCGGAGCAGTTCTTC. This encodes CSASAESEQFF.

The chain links TRBV7-2 to TRBJ2-2; D gene uncertain. V lost 0 bases, J lost 1 base, and 9 bases lay in between. The CDR3 is 16 residues long. Germline lookup yields CDR1 SGHTA and CDR2 FQGNSA. The CDR3 DNA reads as TGTGCCAGCAGCTTAGCCGTCAGAGAGAACACCGGGGAGCTGTTTTTT. It encodes CASSLAVRENTGELFF.

V is TRBV6-5 and J is TRBJ2-3; perhaps TRBD1 as D (6 bases). With 7 bases removed from V and 4 bases from J, the gap between germline ends came to 12 bases. Germline V gene data show CDR1 as MNHEY and CDR2 as SVGAGI. There are 13 residues in the CDR3. This CDR3 reads CASKVSGADTQYF. The DNA for the CDR3 is TGTGCCAGCAAGGTTTCAGGGGCAGATACGCAGTATTTT.

This chain uses TRBV10-1 with TRBJ2-5, with TRBD1 matching 7 bases. Germline loops: CDR1 WNHNN, CDR2 SYGVQD (reference sequence). The CDR3 runs to 13 residues. Trimming removed 5 bases from V and 3 bases from J; junction bases left unmatched: 3. In nucleotides, the CDR3 is TGCGCCAGCAGTAACACAGGGGAAGAGACCCAGTACTTC. As protein: CASSNTGEETQYF.

This rearrangement joins TRBV19 to TRBJ1-5; D call uncertain. V was clipped by 3 bases and J by 1 base, with 10 bases between them. The germline gives CDR1 LNHDA, CDR2 SQIVND (reference sequence). The CDR3 runs 15 residues. This CDR3 is CASSILFGSNQPQHF. The CDR3 nucleotides are TGTGCCAGTAGTATTTTGTTCGGGAGCAATCAGCCCCAGCATTTT.

V gene TRBV6-6 combines with J gene TRBJ1-4; maybe TRBD1 (5 bases). The CDR3 consists of 14 residues. Germline V gives CDR1 MNHNY, CDR2 SVGAGI (reference sequence). Trimming stripped 5 bases from V and 5 bases from J, with 12 bases between. CDR3 amino acids: CASSRDGTNEKLFF. CDR3 DNA: TGTGCCAGCAGTCGGGACGGAACGAATGAAAAACTGTTTTTT.

This chain connects TRBV11-2 to TRBJ2-1; the match to TRBD2 covers 8 bases. V was clipped by 0 bases and J by 4 bases; unmatched bases: 8. Germline values: CDR1 SGHAT, CDR2 FQNNGV. The CDR3 has 17 amino acids. The CDR3: CASSLDLAGGPYNEQFF. The CDR3 DNA follows: TGTGCCAGCAGCTTAGATCTGGCGGGGGGACCGTACAATGAGCAGTTCTTC.

Here the CDR3 DNA reads TGTGCCAGCAGCGGCGGAACTAGCGGGACAGCTTACAATGAGCAGTTCTTC. Translation: CASSGGTSGTAYNEQFF. The J gene is TRBJ2-1, the V gene TRBV7-9; 10 bases are a match to TRBD2. The CDR3 is made up of 17 amino acids. Germline V gene lookup returns CDR1 SEHNR and CDR2 FQNEAQ (reference sequence). The J segment lost 4 bases and the V segment lost 5 bases, leaving 11 bases of the junction unmatched.

V is TRBV30 and J is TRBJ1-4; D is unclear. CDR3 size: 14 residues. CDR1 and CDR2 (germline): GTSNPN, SVGIG (reference sequence). Trimming cost V 1 base and J 7 bases, with 13 bases left between them. CDR3 bases: TGTGCCTGGAGTGCGCCAGGCGGGAGTGAAAAACTGTTTTTT. This gives the protein CAWSAPGGSEKLFF.

J is TRBJ2-2 and V is TRBV10-3, with TRBD2 matching 12 bases. V was clipped by 6 bases and J by 4 bases; unmatched bases: 3. The CDR3 spans 15 residues. Germline assignment: CDR1 ENHRY and CDR2 SYGVKD. The CDR3 loop is CAIRPGLAGTGELFF. In DNA, the CDR3 is TGTGCCATCAGACCGGGACTAGCGGGCACCGGGGAGCTGTTTTTT.

The table lists this clone with a count of one. The chain joins TRBV12-5 to TRBJ1-6; 7 nucleotides line up with TRBD1. Losses at the gene ends were 0 bases for V and 6 bases for J; bases not matched to a gene: 5. Germline values: CDR1 LGHNT, CDR2 FRNRAP. This CDR3 is 16 amino acids long. CDR3 amino acids: CASGLVLGQVNSPLHF. CDR3 coding DNA: TGTGCTAGTGGTTTGGTACTAGGACAGGTTAATTCACCCCTCCACTTT.

This sequence joins TRBV5-5 and TRBJ1-1; unclear D gene. Germline V gene lookup returns CDR1 SGHKS and CDR2 YYEKEE (reference sequence). Trimming left V 2 bases short and J 8 bases short, with 16 bases between. The CDR3 is made up of 14 amino acids. The CDR3 DNA reads TGTGCCAGCAGCTTTGACCATATAAGTCCCGAAGCTTTCTTT. Residues: CASSFDHISPEAFF. The variable domain in full, completed from reference TRBV5-5 and TRBJ1-1, reads DAGVTQSPTHLIKTRGQQVTLRCSPISGHKSVSWYQQVLGQGPQFIFQYYEKEERGRGNFPDRFSARQFPNYSSELNVNALLLGDSALYLCASSFDHISPEAFFGQGTRLTVV.

This clone has just one count. The chain is built from TRBV5-1 and TRBJ2-7; D perhaps matches TRBD2 (6 bases). The V end was cut by 0 bases, the J end by 2 bases, with 12 bases between. Germline V gene data show CDR1 as SGHRS and CDR2 as YFSETQ. The CDR3 has 15 residues. This chain's CDR3 is CASSLAGREAYEQYF. The CDR3 DNA follows: TGCGCCAGCAGCTTGGCAGGCAGGGAGGCCTACGAGCAGTACTTC.

The chain couples TRBV30 to TRBJ1-2; 7 bases are shared with TRBD1. Germline CDR1 GTSNPN, CDR2 SVGIG (reference sequence). This CDR3 is 13 amino acids long. Trimming cost V 1 base and J 2 bases; bases outside gene matches: 1. CDR3 region: CAWSAGQNYGYTF. In nucleotides, the CDR3 is TGTGCCTGGAGTGCGGGACAGAACTATGGCTACACCTTC.

The chain recombines TRBV5-4 with TRBJ2-3, with 10 positions matching TRBD1. Germline-derived CDR1 and CDR2 are SGHNT and YYREEE (reference sequence). The junction had 14 bases not matched to a gene; V was cut back by 5 bases and J by 5 bases. CDR3 length: 17 amino acids. CDR3: CASRLKTTGGFGDTQYF. CDR3 DNA sequence: TGTGCCAGCAGACTTAAAACGACAGGGGGCTTCGGAGATACGCAGTATTTT.

V gene TRBV18 combines with J gene TRBJ2-7; maybe TRBD2 (6 bases). The germline V gene encodes CDR1 KGHSH and CDR2 LQKENI. The CDR3 has 16 amino acids. Trimming pared 1 base from V and 7 bases from J, leaving 20 bases between. CDR3 coding DNA: TGTGCCAGCTCACCACGCGATCCGACGGGGGTTGGTGAGCAGTACTTC. Translating it yields CASSPRDPTGVGEQYF.